This T cell receptor (beta chain) was recovered during a study of Ad26.COV2.S vaccination and SARS-CoV-2 variants. Study as a whole: Into the muscle, Ad26.COV2.S was dosed once or twice, 56 days apart.

Measured with immunoSEQ multiplex PCR; TCRdb has only the in-frame clones, and not every one. The sample shows 350,000 to 600,000 clones, about 89% of them seen only once. Only one count was recorded for this clone. Treatment of the sample: over 15 received Ad26.COV2.S at low or high dose, single or two shots; about 5 received placebo; per-sample allocation not given. At day 63 after the first vaccine or placebo injection, samples were drawn. Wuhan-strain spike was delivered by a replication-incompetent Ad26 vector. This clonotype was sampled from a person aged 18-65 years who received the Ad26.COV2.S COVID-19 vaccine or a placebo. Sample: peripheral blood, taken in a trial of Ad26.COV2.S vaccine versus placebo.

CDR3 sequence reads: CASSIAGQGSYEQYF. CDR3 nucleotides: TGTGCCAGTAGTATAGCAGGACAGGGTAGCTACGAGCAGTACTTC. V usage is TRBV19 and J usage is TRBJ2-7; 8 bases fit TRBD1. This CDR3 has 15 amino acids. V shed 1 base, J shed 3 bases, and the junction held 5 bases outside the gene matches. Germline-derived CDR1 and CDR2 are LNHDA and SQIVND (reference sequence).